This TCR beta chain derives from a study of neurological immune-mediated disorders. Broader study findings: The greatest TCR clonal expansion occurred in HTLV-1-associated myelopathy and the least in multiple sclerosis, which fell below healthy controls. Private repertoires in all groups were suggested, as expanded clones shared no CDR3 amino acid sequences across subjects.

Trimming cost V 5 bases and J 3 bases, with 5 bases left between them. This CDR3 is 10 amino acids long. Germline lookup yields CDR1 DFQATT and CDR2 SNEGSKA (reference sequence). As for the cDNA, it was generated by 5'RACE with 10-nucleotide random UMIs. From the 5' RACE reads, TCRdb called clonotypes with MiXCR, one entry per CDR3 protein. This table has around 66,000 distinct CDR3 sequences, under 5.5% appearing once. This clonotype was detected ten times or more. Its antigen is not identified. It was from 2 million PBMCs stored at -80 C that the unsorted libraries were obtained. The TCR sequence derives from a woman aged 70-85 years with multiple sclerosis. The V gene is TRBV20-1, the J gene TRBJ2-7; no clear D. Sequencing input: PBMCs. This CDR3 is CSAFRYEQYF. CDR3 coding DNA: TGCAGTGCTTTTCGCTACGAGCAGTACTTC.